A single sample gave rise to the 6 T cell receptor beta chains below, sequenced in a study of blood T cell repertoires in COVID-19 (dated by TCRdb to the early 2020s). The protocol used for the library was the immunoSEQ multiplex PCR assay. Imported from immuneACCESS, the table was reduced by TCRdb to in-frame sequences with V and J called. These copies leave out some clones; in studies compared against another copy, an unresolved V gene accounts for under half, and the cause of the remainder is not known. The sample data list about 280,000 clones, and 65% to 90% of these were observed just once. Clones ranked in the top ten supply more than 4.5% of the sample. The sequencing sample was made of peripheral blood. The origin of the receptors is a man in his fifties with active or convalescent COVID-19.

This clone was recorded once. Here the CDR3 reads CASRLGGAPVAFF. CDR3 coding DNA: TGTGCCAGCAGACTAGGGGGGGCCCCCGTTGCTTTCTTT. V is TRBV2 and J is TRBJ1-1, with a tentative D call TRBD1 (6 bases). This CDR3 has 13 residues. V lost 6 bases to trimming and J lost 11 bases, with 19 bases between them. Germline loops: CDR1 SNHLY, CDR2 FYNNEI. Full variable domain (remainder filled in from reference TRBV2 and TRBJ1-1): EPEVTQTPSHQVTQMGQEVILRCVPISNHLYFYWYRQILGQKVEFLVSFYNNEISEKSEIFDDQFSVERPDGSNFTLKIRSTKLEDSAMYFCASRLGGAPVAFFGQGTRLTVV.

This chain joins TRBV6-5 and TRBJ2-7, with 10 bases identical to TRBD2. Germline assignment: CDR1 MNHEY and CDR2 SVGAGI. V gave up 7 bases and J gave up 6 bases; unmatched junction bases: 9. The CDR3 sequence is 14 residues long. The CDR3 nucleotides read TGTGCCAGCACCTTAGCGGGAGGCCTTTCCGAGCAGTACTTC. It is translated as CASTLAGGLSEQYF.

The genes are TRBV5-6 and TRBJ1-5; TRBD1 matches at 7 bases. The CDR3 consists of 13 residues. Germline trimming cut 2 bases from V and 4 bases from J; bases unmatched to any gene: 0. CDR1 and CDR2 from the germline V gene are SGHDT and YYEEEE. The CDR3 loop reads CASSLQGNQPQHF. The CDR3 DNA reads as TGTGCCAGCAGCTTACAGGGGAATCAGCCCCAGCATTTT.

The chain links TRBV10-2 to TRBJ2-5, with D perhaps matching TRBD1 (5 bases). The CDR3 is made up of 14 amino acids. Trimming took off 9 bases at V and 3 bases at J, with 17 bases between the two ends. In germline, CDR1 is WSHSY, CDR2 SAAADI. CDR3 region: CARQRTTGEETQYF. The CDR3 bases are TGCGCCAGACAAAGAACCACAGGAGAAGAGACCCAGTACTTC.

CDR3 sequence reads: CAWSVYLAETTDTQYF. CDR3 bases: TGTGCCTGGAGTGTTTACCTAGCGGAAACCACAGATACGCAGTATTTT. The genes are TRBV30 and TRBJ2-3; 7 positions match TRBD2. Germline V lookup: CDR1 GTSNPN, CDR2 SVGIG (reference sequence). Trimming at V came to 0 bases and at J to 2 bases, leaving 8 bases not matched to a gene. This CDR3 has 16 amino acids.

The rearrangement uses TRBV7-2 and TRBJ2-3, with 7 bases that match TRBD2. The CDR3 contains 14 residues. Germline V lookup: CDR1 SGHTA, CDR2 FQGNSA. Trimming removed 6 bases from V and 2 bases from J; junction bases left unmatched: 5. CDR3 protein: CASSLAVSTDTQYF. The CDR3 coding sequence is TGTGCCAGCAGTCTAGCGGTCTCCACAGATACGCAGTATTTT.